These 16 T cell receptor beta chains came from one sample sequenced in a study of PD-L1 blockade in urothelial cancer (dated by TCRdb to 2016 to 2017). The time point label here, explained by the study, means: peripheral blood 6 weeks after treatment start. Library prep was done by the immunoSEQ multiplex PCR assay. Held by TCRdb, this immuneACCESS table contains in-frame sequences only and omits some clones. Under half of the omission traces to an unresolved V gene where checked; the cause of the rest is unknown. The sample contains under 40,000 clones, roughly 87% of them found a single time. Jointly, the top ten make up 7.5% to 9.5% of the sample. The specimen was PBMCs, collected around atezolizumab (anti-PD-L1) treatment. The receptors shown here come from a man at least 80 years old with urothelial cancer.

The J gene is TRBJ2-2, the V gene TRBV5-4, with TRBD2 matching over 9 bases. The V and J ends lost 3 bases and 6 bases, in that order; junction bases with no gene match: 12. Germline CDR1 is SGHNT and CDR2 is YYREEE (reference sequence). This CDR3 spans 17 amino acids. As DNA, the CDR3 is TGTGCCAGCAGCTGGGATAGTAGCGGGAGCATTGCCGGGGAGCTGTTTTTT. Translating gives CASSWDSSGSIAGELFF.

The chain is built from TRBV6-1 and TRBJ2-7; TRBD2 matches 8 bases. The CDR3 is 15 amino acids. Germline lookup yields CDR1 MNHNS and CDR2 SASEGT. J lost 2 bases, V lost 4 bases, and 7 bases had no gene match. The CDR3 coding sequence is TGTGCCAGCAGTGTGGGGCTAGCGGGCGCCTACGAGCAGTACTTC. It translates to CASSVGLAGAYEQYF.

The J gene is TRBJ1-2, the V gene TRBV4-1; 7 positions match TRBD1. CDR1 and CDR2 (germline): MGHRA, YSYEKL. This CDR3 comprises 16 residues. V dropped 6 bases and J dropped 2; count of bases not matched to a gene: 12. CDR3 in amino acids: CASRRGTDSPNYGYTF. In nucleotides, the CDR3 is TGCGCCAGCAGGCGTGGGACAGACTCTCCCAACTATGGCTACACCTTC.

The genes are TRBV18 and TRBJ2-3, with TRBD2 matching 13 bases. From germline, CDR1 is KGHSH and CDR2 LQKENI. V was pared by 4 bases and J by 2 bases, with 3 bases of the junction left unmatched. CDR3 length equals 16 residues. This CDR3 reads CASSRGTSGTTDTQYF. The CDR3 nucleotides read TGTGCCAGCTCACGCGGGACTAGCGGGACCACAGATACGCAGTATTTT. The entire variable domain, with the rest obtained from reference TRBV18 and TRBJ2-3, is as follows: NAGVMQNPRHLVRRRGQEARLRCSPMKGHSHVYWYRQLPEEGLKFMVYLQKENIIDESGMPKERFSAEFPKEGPSILRIQQVVRGDSAAYFCASSRGTSGTTDTQYFGPGTRLTVL.

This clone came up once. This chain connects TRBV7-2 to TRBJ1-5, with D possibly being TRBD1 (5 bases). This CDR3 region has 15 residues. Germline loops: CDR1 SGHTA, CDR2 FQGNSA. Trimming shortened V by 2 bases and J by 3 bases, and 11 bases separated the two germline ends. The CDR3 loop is CASSLSGNFNQPQHF. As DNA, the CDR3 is TGTGCCAGCAGCTTATCAGGGAACTTCAATCAGCCCCAGCATTTT.

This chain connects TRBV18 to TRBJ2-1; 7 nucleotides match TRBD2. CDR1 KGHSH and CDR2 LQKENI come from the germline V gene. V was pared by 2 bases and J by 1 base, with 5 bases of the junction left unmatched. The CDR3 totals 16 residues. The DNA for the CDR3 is TGTGCCAGCTCACCAGAAGGCGGGAGATCCTACAATGAGCAGTTCTTC. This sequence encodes CASSPEGGRSYNEQFF.

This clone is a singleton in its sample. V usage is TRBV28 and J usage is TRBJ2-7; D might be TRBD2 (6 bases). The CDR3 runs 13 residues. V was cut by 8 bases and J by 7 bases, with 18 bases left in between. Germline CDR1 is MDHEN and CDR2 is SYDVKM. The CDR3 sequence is CASEIPGAREQYF. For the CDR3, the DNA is TGTGCCAGCGAGATCCCGGGAGCTCGAGAGCAGTACTTC.

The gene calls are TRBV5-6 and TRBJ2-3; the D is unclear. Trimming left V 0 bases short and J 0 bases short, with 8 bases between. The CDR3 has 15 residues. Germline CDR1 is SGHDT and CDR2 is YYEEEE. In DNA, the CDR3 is TGTGCCAGCAGCTTGGGTCAGATAAGCACAGATACGCAGTATTTT. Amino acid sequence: CASSLGQISTDTQYF.

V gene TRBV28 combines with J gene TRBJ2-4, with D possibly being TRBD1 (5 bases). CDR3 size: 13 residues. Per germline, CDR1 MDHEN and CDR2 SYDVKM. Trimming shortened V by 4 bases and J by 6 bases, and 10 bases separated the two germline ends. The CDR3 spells CASSSPTVNIQYF. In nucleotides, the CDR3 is TGTGCCAGCAGTTCCCCGACAGTAAACATTCAGTACTTC. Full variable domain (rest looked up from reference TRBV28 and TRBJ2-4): DVKVTQSSRYLVKRTGEKVFLECVQDMDHENMFWYRQDPGLGLRLIYFSYDVKMKEKGDIPEGYSVSREKKERFSLILESASTNQTSMYLCASSSPTVNIQYFGAGTRLSVL.

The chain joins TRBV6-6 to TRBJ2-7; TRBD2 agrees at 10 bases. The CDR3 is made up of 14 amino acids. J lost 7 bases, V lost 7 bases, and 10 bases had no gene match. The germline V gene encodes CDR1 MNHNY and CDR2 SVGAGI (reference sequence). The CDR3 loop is CASKSGRALEEQYF. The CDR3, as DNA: TGTGCCAGCAAGAGCGGGAGGGCCTTGGAAGAGCAGTACTTC.

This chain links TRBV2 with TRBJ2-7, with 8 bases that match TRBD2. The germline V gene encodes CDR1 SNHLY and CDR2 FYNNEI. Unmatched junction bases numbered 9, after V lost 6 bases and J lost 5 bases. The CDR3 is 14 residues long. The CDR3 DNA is TGTGCCAGCAGCGGAACTAGCGGCCGAGACGAGCAGTACTTC. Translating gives CASSGTSGRDEQYF.

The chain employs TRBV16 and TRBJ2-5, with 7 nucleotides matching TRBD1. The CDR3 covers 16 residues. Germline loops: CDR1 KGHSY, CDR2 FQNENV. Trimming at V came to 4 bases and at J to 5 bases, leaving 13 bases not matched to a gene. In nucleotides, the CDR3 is TGTGCCAGCAGCCCTTTATCAACAGGGGCGGTGGAGACCCAGTACTTC. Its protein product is CASSPLSTGAVETQYF. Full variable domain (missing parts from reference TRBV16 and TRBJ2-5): GEEVAQTPKHLVRGEGQKAKLYCAPIKGHSYVFWYQQVLKNEFKFLISFQNENVFDETGMPKERFSAKCLPNSPCSLEIQATKLEDSAVYFCASSPLSTGAVETQYFGPGTRLLVL.

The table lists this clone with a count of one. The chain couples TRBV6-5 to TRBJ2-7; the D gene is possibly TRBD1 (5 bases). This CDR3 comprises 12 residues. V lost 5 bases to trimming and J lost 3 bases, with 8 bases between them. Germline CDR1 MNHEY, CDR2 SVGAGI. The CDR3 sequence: CASSKQGYEQYF. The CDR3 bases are TGTGCCAGCAGTAAGCAGGGCTACGAGCAGTACTTC.

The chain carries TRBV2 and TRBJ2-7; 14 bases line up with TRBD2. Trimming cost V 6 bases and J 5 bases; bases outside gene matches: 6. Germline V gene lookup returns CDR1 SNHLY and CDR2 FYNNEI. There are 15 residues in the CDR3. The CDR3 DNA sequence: TGTGCCAGCAGAGCCGGGACTAGCGGGAGCAACGAGCAGTACTTC. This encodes CASRAGTSGSNEQYF.

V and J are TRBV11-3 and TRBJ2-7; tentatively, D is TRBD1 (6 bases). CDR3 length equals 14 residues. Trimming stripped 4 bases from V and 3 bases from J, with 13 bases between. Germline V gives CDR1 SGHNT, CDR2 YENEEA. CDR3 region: CASSYKGGIYEQYF. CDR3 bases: TGTGCCAGCAGCTACAAAGGGGGAATCTACGAGCAGTACTTC.

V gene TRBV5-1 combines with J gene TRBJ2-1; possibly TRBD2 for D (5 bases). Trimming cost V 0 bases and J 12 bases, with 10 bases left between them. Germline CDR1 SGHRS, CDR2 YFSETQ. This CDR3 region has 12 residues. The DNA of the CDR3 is TGCGCCAGCAGCTTGGGTAACGAGGGGCAGTTCTTC. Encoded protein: CASSLGNEGQFF.